A single sample is the source of the 6 T cell receptor beta chains below, sequenced in a study of T cell changes during pregnancy in multiple sclerosis. Clones were sequenced by immunoSEQ multiplex PCR, and TCRdb holds only the in-frame ones, with some missing. This table holds 65,000 to 85,000 clones, roughly 92% found once. The sample consisted of peripheral blood, taken in the second trimester of pregnancy. Receptor source: a female donor with multiple sclerosis, enrolled in a pregnancy study.

This rearrangement joins TRBV30 to TRBJ1-6; the match to TRBD1 covers 8 bases. Germline V lookup: CDR1 GTSNPN, CDR2 SVGIG (reference sequence). The CDR3 runs to 15 residues. With V trimmed by 2 bases and J by 5 bases, 5 bases remained unmatched. The CDR3 reads CAWSRKDRDNSPLHF. The CDR3 bases are TGTGCCTGGAGTCGGAAGGACAGGGATAATTCACCCCTCCACTTT.

The chain is built from TRBV10-3 and TRBJ2-2; a possible D gene is TRBD1 (5 bases). Germline V lookup: CDR1 ENHRY, CDR2 SYGVKD. The CDR3 contains 13 residues. V lost 10 bases to trimming and J lost 6 bases, with 15 bases between them. CDR3 residues: CASQQVSSGELFF. For the CDR3, the DNA is TGTGCCAGCCAACAGGTTAGCTCCGGGGAGCTGTTTTTT.

The V call is TRBV11-3, the J call TRBJ2-1; 9 bases are a match to TRBD1. The CDR3 sequence is 15 residues long. V gave up 3 bases and J gave up 5 bases; unmatched junction bases: 5. In germline, CDR1 is SGHNT, CDR2 YENEEA. CDR3 protein: CASSFLDRGDNEQFF. The CDR3 DNA reads as TGTGCCAGCAGCTTCCTGGACAGGGGCGACAATGAGCAGTTCTTC.

The rearrangement uses TRBV11-3 and TRBJ2-6; D may be TRBD1 (5 bases). This CDR3 contains 15 residues. Germline assignment: CDR1 SGHNT and CDR2 YENEEA. Trimming stripped 9 bases from V and 4 bases from J, with 16 bases between. The CDR3 DNA reads as TGTGCCAGTTCAAAAGGGGCTCTGGGGGCCAACGTCCTGACTTTC. Amino acids: CASSKGALGANVLTF.

The chain links TRBV6-6 to TRBJ1-2, with TRBD1 matching over 10 bases. With V trimmed by 4 bases and J by 8 bases, 10 bases remained unmatched. The CDR3 spans 15 residues. Germline CDR1 and CDR2: MNHNY and SVGAGI (reference sequence). The CDR3 loop reads CASSWSRDRGEGYTF. The DNA for the CDR3 is TGTGCCAGCAGTTGGAGCCGGGACAGGGGCGAGGGCTACACCTTC.

This chain links TRBV6-5 with TRBJ2-5; D unclear. Trimming stripped 4 bases from V and 3 bases from J, with 9 bases between. Looked up from germline, CDR1 is MNHEY and CDR2 is SVGAGI. The CDR3 totals 13 residues. CDR3 nucleotides: TGTGCCAGCAGTTCCAGGCTAAAAGAGACCCAGTACTTC. Translating gives CASSSRLKETQYF.